The source of this TCR beta chain is a study of blood T cell repertoires in COVID-19. In the study overall: T cells, B-cell-depleted T cells, or PBMCs provided the cDNA or gDNA that served as material.

A few counts support this clone. In the original workflow: Using reference gene primer amplification, nucleated cell counts were estimated. The data were produced by immunoSEQ multiplex PCR, yet TCRdb's version contains in-frame clones alone and is incomplete. That table gives V, J and clone size, and the DNA gave D and trimming. The sample contains around 250,000 clones, 88% of which appear only once. The CDR3 is 13 residues long. Per germline, CDR1 SGDLS and CDR2 YYNGEE. Trimming took 0 bases from V and 5 from J, leaving 9 bases between them. The receptor was derived from a human donor in a cohort sampled during active COVID-19. The chain couples TRBV9 to TRBJ2-7, with D hard to call. The specimen sequenced was peripheral blood. This chain's CDR3 is CASSVVPSDEQYF. The DNA of the CDR3 is TGTGCCAGCAGCGTAGTTCCCAGCGACGAGCAGTACTTC.